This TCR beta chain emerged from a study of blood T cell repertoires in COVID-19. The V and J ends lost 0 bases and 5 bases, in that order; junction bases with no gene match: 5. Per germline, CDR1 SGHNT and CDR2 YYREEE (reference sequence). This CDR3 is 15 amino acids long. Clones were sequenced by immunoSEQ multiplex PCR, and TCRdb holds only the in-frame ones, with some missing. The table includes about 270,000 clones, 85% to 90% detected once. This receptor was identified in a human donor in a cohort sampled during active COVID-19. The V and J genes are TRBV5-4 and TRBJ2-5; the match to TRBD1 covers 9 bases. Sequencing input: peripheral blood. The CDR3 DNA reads TGTGCCAGCAGCTTGGAACAGGGGGCATGGGAGACCCAGTACTTC. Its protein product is CASSLEQGAWETQYF.